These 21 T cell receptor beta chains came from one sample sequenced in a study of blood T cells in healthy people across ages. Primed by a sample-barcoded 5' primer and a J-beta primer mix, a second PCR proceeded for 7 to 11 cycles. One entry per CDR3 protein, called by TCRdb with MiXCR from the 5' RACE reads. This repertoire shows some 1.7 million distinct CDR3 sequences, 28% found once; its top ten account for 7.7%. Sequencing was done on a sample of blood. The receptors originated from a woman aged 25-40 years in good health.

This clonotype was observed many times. In DNA form, the CDR3 reads TGCAGCGTTGAAGGACAGGGTAGCTCCTACGAGCAGTACTTC. Its translation is CSVEGQGSSYEQYF. This chain connects TRBV29-1 to TRBJ2-7, with 7 positions matching TRBD1. V trimming: 1 base; J trimming: 0 bases; junction bases outside the gene matches: 3. The CDR3 runs to 14 residues. The germline CDR1 and CDR2 sequences are SQVTM and ANQGSEA.

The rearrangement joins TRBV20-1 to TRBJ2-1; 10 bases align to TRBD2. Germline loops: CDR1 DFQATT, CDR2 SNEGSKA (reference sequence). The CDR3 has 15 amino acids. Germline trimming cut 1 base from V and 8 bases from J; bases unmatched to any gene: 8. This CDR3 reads CSARVGTSENDEQFF. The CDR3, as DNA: TGCAGTGCTAGAGTCGGGACTAGCGAGAATGATGAGCAGTTCTTC.

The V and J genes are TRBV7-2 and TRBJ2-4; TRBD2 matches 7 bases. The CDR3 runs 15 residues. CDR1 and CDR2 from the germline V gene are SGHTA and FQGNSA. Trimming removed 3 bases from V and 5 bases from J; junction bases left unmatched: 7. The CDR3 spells CASSFLVGGENIQYF. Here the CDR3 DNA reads TGTGCCAGCAGCTTCCTGGTGGGGGGGGAAAACATTCAGTACTTC.

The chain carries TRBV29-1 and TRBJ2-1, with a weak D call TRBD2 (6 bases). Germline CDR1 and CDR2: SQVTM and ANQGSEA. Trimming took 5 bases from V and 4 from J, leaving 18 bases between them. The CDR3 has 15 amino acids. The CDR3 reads CSVTYGTGSYNEQFF. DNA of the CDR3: TGCAGCGTTACCTACGGGACTGGCTCTTACAATGAGCAGTTCTTC.

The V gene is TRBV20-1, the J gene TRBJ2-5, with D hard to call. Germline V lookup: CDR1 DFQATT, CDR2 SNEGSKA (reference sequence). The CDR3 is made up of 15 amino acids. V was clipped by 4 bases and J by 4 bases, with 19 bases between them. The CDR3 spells CSAKPPVSVRETQYF. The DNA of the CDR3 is TGCAGTGCTAAGCCACCGGTGAGCGTAAGAGAGACCCAGTACTTC.

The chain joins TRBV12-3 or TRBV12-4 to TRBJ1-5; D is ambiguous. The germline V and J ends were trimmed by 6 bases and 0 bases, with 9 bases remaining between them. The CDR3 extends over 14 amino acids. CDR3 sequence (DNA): TGTGCCAGCAGCCCAGTCATTAGCAATCAGCCCCAGCATTTT. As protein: CASSPVISNQPQHF.

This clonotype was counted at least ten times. DNA of the CDR3: TGTGCCACCAGTCGAGTGGAGGATTACTGGGAGACCCAGTACTTC. This codes for CATSRVEDYWETQYF. The gene calls are TRBV15 and TRBJ2-5; D may be TRBD2 (5 bases). Germline values: CDR1 LNHNV, CDR2 YYDKDF (reference sequence). The germline V and J ends were trimmed by 6 bases and 5 bases, with 19 bases remaining between them. The CDR3 has 15 amino acids.

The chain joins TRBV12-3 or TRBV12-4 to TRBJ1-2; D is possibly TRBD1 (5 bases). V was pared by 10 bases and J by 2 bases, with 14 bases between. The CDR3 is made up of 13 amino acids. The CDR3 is CATSRGLNYGYTF. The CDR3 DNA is TGTGCCACCTCTAGGGGACTAAACTATGGCTACACCTTC.

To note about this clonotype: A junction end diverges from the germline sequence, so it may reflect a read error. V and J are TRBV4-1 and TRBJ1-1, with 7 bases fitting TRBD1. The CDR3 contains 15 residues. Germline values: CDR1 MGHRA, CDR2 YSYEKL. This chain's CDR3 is CASRVTGQMNTEALF. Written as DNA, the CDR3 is TGCGCCAGCAGGGTGACGGGACAGATGAACACTGAAGCTCTCTTT.

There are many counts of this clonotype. CDR3 residues: CASSLLGAYGYTF. The CDR3, as DNA: TGTGCCAGCAGTTTATTAGGGGCGTACGGCTACACCTTC. V is TRBV12-3 or TRBV12-4 and J is TRBJ1-2, with a weak D call TRBD1 (5 bases). The V gene lost 2 bases and the J gene lost 8 bases, with 12 bases spanning the gap. The CDR3 consists of 13 residues.

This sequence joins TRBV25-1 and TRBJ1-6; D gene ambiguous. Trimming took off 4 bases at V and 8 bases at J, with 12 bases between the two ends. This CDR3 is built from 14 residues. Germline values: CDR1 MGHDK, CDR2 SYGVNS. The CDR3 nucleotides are TGTGCCAGCAGTGGCCCGGGGTGGTATTCACCCCTCCACTTT. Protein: CASSGPGWYSPLHF. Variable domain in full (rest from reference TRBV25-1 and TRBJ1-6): EADIYQTPRYLVIGTGKKITLECSQTMGHDKMYWYQQDPGMELHLIHYSYGVNSTEKGDLSSESTVSRIRTEHFPLTLESARPSHTSQYLCASSGPGWYSPLHFGNGTRLTVT.

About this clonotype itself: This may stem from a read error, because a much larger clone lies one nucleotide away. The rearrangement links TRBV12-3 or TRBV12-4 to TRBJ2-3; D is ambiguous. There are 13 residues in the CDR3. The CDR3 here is CAGSLILSDTQYF. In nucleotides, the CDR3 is TGTGCCGGCAGTTTAATCCTATCCGATACGCAGTATTTT.

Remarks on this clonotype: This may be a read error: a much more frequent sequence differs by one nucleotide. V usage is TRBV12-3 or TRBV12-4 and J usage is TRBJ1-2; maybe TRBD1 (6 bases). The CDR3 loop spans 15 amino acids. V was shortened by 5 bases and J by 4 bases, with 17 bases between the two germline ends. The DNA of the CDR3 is TGTGCCAGCAGTGGGGGGGACAACCTTGGCTATGGCTACACCTTC. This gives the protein CASSGGDNLGYGYTF.

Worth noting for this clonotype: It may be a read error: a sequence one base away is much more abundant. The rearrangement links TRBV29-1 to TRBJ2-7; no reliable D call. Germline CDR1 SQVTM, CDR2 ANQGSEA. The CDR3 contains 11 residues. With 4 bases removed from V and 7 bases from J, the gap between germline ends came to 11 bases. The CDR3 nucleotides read TGCAGCGTTGTTCCAGCCAGTGAGCAGTACTTC. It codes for CSVVPASEQYF.

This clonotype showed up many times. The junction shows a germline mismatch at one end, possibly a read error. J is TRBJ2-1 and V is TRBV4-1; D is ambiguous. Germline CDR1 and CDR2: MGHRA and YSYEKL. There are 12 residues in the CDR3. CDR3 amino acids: CASSLPAGEQFF. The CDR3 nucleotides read TGTGCCAGCAGCCTACCTGCTGGAGAGCAGTTCTTC.

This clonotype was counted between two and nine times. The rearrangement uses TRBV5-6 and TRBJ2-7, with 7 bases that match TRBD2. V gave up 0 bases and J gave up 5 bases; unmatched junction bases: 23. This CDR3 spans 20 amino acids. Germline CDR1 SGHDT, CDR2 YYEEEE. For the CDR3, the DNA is TGTGCCAGCAGCTTGGCCCGGACTAGTCGAACCTATACACGAGGCCACGAGCAGTACTTC. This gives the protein CASSLARTSRTYTRGHEQYF.

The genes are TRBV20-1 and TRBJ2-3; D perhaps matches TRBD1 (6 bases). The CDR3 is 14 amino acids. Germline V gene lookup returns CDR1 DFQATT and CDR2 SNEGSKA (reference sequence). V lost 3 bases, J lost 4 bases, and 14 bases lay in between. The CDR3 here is CSARGARSPDTQYF. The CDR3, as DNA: TGCAGTGCTAGGGGGGCCCGGAGTCCAGATACGCAGTATTTT.

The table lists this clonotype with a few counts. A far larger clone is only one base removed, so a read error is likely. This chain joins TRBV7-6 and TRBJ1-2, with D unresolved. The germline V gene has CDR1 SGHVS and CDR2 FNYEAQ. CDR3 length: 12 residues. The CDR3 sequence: CVSSRTGYGYTF. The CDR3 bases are TGTGTCAGCAGCCGGACGGGCTATGGCTACACCTTC.

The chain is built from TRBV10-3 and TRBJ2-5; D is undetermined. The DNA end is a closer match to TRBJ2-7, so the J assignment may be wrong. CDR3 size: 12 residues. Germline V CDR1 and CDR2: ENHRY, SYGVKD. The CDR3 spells CAIRDGSYEQYF. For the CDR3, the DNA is TGTGCCATCAGGGACGGAAGCTACGAGCAGTACTTC.

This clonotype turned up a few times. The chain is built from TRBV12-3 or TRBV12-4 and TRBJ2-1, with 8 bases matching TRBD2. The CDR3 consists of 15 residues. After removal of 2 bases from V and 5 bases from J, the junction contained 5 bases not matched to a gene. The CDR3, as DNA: TGTGCCAGCAGTTTACAGCGGGGGAGCAACAATGAGCAGTTCTTC. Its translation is CASSLQRGSNNEQFF.

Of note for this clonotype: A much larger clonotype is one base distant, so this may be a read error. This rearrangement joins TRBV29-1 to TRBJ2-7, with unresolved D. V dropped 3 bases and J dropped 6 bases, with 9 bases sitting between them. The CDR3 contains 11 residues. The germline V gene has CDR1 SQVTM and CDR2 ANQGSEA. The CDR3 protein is CSVDSGSEQYF. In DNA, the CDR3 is TGCAGCGTTGATTCCGGCTCCGAGCAGTACTTC.